Only a few counts were recorded for the clone carrying this TCR beta chain. As for time point: newly diagnosed GD, antithyroid drugs for less than 3 months. TCR sequences were obtained from RNA taken from PBMCs. This entry comes from a study of regulatory T cells in long-lasting Graves disease. Construction of the TCR beta libraries employed iRepertoire HTBI primers in conjunction with Arm-PCR of CDR3 regions. MiXCR, run by TCRdb on the multiplex PCR reads, gives a single entry per CDR3 protein. This table has 500,000 or so distinct CDR3 sequences, around 15% appearing once. Germline V gene lookup returns CDR1 LNHNV and CDR2 YYDKDF (reference sequence). After removal of 0 bases from V and 1 base from J, the junction contained 7 bases not matched to a gene. This CDR3 is 18 amino acids long. These data also formed part of another study, on T cells in Graves' hyperthyroidism and ophthalmopathy. This second report adds: Participants, patients aged 18 to 65, had newly diagnosed hyperthyroidism with a duration under 2 months.

The clonotype was recovered from a woman aged 40 to 65 with Graves disease. This sequence joins TRBV15 and TRBJ2-5; TRBD2 matches 11 bases. The sample in question was peripheral blood mononuclear cells (PBMCs), obtained at new diagnosis, from a patient treated with antithyroid drugs. The CDR3, as DNA: TGTGCCACCAGCAGAGATATTCCTAGCGGGGGGTTCCAAGAGACCCAGTACTTC. Protein: CATSRDIPSGGFQETQYF. The full variable domain, with the rest looked up from reference TRBV15 and TRBJ2-5, is DAMVIQNPRYQVTQFGKPVTLSCSQTLNHNVMYWYQQKSSQAPKLLFHYYDKDFNNEADTPDNFQSRRPNTSFCFLDIRSPGLGDTAMYLCATSRDIPSGGFQETQYFGPGTRLLVL.